Below, 16 T cell receptor beta chains from the same sample are listed, as sequenced in a study of blood T cell repertoires in COVID-19. This table comes from immunoSEQ multiplex PCR, and its TCRdb copy is limited to in-frame clones, with some not included. The sample lists 150,000 or so clones; 84% were seen once. Sample: peripheral blood. All receptors come from a man aged 18 to 30 with active or convalescent COVID-19.

This chain joins TRBV6-5 and TRBJ2-7; possibly TRBD1 for D (5 bases). Germline V gives CDR1 MNHEY, CDR2 SVGAGI. V was pared by 2 bases and J by 2 bases, with 10 bases between. This CDR3 region has 14 residues. CDR3 in DNA: TGTGCCAGCAGTTACGACAGTGAAGCCTACGAGCAGTACTTC. The encoded protein is CASSYDSEAYEQYF.

This sequence joins TRBV5-1 and TRBJ2-7; 9 nucleotides match TRBD1. Per germline, CDR1 SGHRS and CDR2 YFSETQ. With 5 bases clipped from V and 7 bases from J, the junction kept 19 bases outside the gene matches. The CDR3 is 17 residues long. CDR3 nucleotides: TGCGCCAGCAGTACAGGGGGCGGACTAGGGAGGGCTAGAGAGCAGTACTTC. This translates into CASSTGGGLGRAREQYF.

By its share, this clone is medium-sized. This rearrangement joins TRBV4-2 to TRBJ2-7; 8 bases map to TRBD2. CDR1 is LGHNA, CDR2 YNFKEQ, per germline. This CDR3 spans 16 amino acids. The V segment lost 0 bases and the J segment 5 bases; nucleotides outside the gene matches: 9. CDR3 DNA: TGTGCCAGCAGCCAAGAGTCCGAGCGGGAGAGTCACGAGCAGTACTTC. Translating it yields CASSQESERESHEQYF.

The chain is built from TRBV6-1 and TRBJ1-2; no clear D gene. Germline V gene lookup returns CDR1 MNHNS and CDR2 SASEGT. CDR3 length: 13 residues. Trimming took off 1 base at V and 7 bases at J, with 10 bases between the two ends. CDR3 bases: TGTGCCAGCAGTGAAGGGCAATTCAGTGGCTACACCTTC. Its protein is CASSEGQFSGYTF.

The chain uses TRBV14 and TRBJ2-1; D gene ambiguous. The ends were cut back, 5 bases at V and 6 bases at J, with 11 bases in the middle. Germline V gives CDR1 SGHDN, CDR2 FVKESK. The CDR3 totals 13 residues. DNA for the CDR3: TGTGCCAGCAGCTCACACTATCGCAATGAGCAGTTCTTC. This codes for CASSSHYRNEQFF.

This chain uses TRBV29-1 with TRBJ2-1, with 8 bases that match TRBD1. In germline, CDR1 is SQVTM, CDR2 ANQGSEA. The CDR3 has 11 amino acids. V lost 8 bases, J lost 9 bases, and 6 bases stayed unmatched. CDR3 in amino acids: CSSTGGSEQFF. CDR3 in DNA: TGCAGCTCCACAGGGGGAAGTGAGCAGTTCTTC.

V usage is TRBV25-1 and J usage is TRBJ1-2; 8 bases are a match to TRBD1. The V and J ends lost 3 bases and 2 bases, in that order; junction bases with no gene match: 11. This CDR3 has 17 residues. Germline-derived CDR1 and CDR2 are MGHDK and SYGVNS. CDR3 residues: CASSDSRTGLRNYGYTF. The CDR3 nucleotides are TGTGCCAGCAGTGACTCCCGGACAGGGTTACGCAACTATGGCTACACCTTC.

The chain has TRBV7-9 and TRBJ2-5; 11 nucleotides match TRBD2. This CDR3 has 16 amino acids. J was trimmed by 5 bases and V by 1 base; bases with no gene match: 6. Germline V gene lookup returns CDR1 SEHNR and CDR2 FQNEAQ (reference sequence). The DNA for the CDR3 is TGTGCCAGCAGCTTAGGGCCCCTAGCGGGAGGTGAGACCCAGTACTTC. Amino acids: CASSLGPLAGGETQYF.

The V call is TRBV10-3, the J call TRBJ1-4; TRBD1 matches at 9 bases. CDR1 is ENHRY and CDR2 is SYGVKD in the germline V gene. J was trimmed by 7 bases and V by 7 bases; bases with no gene match: 7. The CDR3 loop spans 14 amino acids. The CDR3 sequence: CAIKPGQGGEKLFF. The CDR3 DNA sequence: TGTGCCATCAAACCGGGACAGGGAGGTGAAAAACTGTTTTTT.

This clone was recorded only once. V gene TRBV19 combines with J gene TRBJ1-2, with TRBD1 as a possible D gene (5 bases). Trimming took 4 bases from V and 0 from J, leaving 15 bases between them. Germline assignment: CDR1 LNHDA and CDR2 SQIVND (reference sequence). The CDR3 has 16 amino acids. In nucleotides, the CDR3 is TGTGCCAGTAGTAGAGGTTCGACAGCCGCTAACTATGGCTACACCTTC. It specifies CASSRGSTAANYGYTF.

The CDR3 sequence: CASSLGATNEKLFF. The DNA of the CDR3 is TGTGCCAGCAGCCTCGGGGCAACTAATGAAAAACTGTTTTTT. The rearrangement joins TRBV13 to TRBJ1-4; D is ambiguous. V was shortened by 5 bases and J by 0 bases, with 7 bases between the two germline ends. The CDR3 totals 14 residues. From germline, CDR1 is PRHDT and CDR2 FYEKMQ (reference sequence).

The chain combines TRBV13 with TRBJ1-1; D possibly corresponds to TRBD1 (5 bases). The CDR3 is 15 residues long. CDR1 PRHDT and CDR2 FYEKMQ come from the germline V gene (reference sequence). Between the trimmed V and J ends, which lost 5 bases and 0 bases, there was a span of 13 bases. The CDR3 region is CASSPNLGLNTEAFF. The CDR3 DNA reads TGTGCCAGCAGCCCGAACCTGGGGCTGAACACTGAAGCTTTCTTT.

The rearrangement uses TRBV12-3 or TRBV12-4 and TRBJ2-5; TRBD1 might be the D (6 bases). The length of the CDR3 is 13 residues. Trimming shortened V by 6 bases and J by 1 base, and 9 bases separated the two germline ends. DNA of the CDR3: TGTGCCAGCAGACAGGGATTCCAAGAGACCCAGTACTTC. Translating gives CASRQGFQETQYF.

This clone was found once. The chain carries TRBV5-4 and TRBJ1-2; a weak D match, TRBD1 (5 bases). With 0 bases removed from V and 8 bases from J, the gap between germline ends came to 17 bases. Germline V gene data show CDR1 as SGHNT and CDR2 as YYREEE (reference sequence). This CDR3 is built from 15 residues. DNA for the CDR3: TGTGCCAGCAGCTTGGAAGGGCAGGGTCACAGGGGCTACACCTTC. Its protein is CASSLEGQGHRGYTF.

The chain employs TRBV6-5 and TRBJ1-2; D call uncertain. V lost 2 bases and J 5 bases, leaving 9 bases between the germline ends. Germline lookup yields CDR1 MNHEY and CDR2 SVGAGI. The CDR3 has 13 amino acids. CDR3 DNA sequence: TGTGCCAGCAGTTACAGTAGCTCTTATGGCTACACCTTC. This gives the protein CASSYSSSYGYTF.

This clone came up a few times. The gene calls are TRBV7-2 and TRBJ2-7; D possibly corresponds to TRBD1 (6 bases). Between the trimmed V and J ends, which lost 2 bases and 0 bases, there was a span of 11 bases. Germline lookup yields CDR1 SGHTA and CDR2 FQGNSA. The CDR3 is made up of 15 amino acids. CDR3 DNA sequence: TGTGCCAGCAGCTTAACACAGGGCCTCTCCTACGAGCAGTACTTC. Its translation: CASSLTQGLSYEQYF.